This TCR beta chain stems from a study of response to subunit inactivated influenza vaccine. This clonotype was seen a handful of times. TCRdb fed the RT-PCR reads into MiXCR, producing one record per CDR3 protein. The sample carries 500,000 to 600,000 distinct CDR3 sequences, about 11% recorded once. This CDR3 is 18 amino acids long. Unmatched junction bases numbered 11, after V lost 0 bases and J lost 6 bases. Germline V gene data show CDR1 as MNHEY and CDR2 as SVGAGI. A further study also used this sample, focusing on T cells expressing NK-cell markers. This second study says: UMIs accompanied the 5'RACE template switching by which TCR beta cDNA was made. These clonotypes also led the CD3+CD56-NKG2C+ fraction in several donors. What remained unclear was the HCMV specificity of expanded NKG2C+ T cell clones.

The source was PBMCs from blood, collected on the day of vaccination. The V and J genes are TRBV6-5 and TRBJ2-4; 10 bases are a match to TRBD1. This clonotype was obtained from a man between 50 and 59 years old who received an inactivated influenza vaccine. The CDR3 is CASSYSPATGGNGNIQYF. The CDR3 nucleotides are TGTGCCAGCAGTTACTCACCCGCGACAGGGGGCAATGGAAACATTCAGTACTTC.